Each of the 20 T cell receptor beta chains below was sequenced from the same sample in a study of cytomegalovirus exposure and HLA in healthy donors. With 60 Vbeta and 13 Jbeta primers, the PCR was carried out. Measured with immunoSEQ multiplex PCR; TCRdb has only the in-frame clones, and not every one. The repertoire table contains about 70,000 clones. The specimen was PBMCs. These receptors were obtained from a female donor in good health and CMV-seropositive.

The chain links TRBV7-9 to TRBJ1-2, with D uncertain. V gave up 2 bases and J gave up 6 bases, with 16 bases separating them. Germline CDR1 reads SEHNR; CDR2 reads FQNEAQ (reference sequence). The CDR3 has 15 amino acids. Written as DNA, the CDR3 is TGTGCCAGCAGCTTAAGTACGAGGGCCCGGGATGGCTACACCTTC. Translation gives CASSLSTRARDGYTF. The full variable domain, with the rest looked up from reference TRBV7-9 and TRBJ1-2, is DTGVSQNPRHKITKRGQNVTFRCDPISEHNRLYWYRQTLGQGPEFLTYFQNEAQLEKSRLLSDRFSAERPKGSFSTLEIQRTEQGDSAMYLCASSLSTRARDGYTFGSGTRLTVV.

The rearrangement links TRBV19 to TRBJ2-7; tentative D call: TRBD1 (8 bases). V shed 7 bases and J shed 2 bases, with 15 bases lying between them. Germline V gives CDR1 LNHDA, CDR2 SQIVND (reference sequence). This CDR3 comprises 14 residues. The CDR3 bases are TGTGCCAGTAAGAGGACAGGGACTACCTACGAGCAGTACTTC. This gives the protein CASKRTGTTYEQYF.

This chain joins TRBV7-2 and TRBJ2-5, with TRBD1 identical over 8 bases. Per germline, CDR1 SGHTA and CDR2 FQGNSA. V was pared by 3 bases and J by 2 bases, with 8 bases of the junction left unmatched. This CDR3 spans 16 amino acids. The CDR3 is CASSLSGGLLQETQYF. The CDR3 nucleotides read TGTGCCAGCAGCTTGTCAGGGGGCTTACTACAAGAGACCCAGTACTTC.

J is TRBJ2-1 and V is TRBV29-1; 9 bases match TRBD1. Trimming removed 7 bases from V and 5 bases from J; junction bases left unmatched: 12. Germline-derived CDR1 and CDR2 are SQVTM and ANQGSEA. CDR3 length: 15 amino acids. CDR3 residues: CSAAAQGAADNEQFF. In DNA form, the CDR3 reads TGCAGCGCCGCCGCACAGGGGGCCGCCGACAATGAGCAGTTCTTC.

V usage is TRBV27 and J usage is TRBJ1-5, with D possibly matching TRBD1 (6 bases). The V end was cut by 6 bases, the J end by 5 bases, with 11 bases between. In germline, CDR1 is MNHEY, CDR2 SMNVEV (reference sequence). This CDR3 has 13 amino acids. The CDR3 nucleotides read TGTGCCAGCAGCCCGACAGGTTATCAGCCCCAGCATTTT. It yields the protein CASSPTGYQPQHF.

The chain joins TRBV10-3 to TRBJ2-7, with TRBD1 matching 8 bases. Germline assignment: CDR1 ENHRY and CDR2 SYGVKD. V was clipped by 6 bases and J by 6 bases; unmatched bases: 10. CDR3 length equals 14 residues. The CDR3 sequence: CAIRDPGQAVEQYF. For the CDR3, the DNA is TGTGCCATCAGAGACCCGGGACAGGCGGTCGAGCAGTACTTC.

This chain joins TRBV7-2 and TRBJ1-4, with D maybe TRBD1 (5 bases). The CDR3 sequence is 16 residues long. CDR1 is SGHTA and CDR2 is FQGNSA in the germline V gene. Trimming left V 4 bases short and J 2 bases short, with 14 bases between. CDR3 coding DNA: TGTGCCAGCAGCTCTCAAACGGGGACTACTAATGAAAAACTGTTTTTT. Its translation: CASSSQTGTTNEKLFF.

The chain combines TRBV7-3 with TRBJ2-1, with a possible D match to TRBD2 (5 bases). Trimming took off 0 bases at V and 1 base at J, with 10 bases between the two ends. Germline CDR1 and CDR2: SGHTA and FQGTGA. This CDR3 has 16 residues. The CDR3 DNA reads TGTGCCAGCAGCTTAACGGTGGGAGTATCCTACAATGAGCAGTTCTTC. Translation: CASSLTVGVSYNEQFF.

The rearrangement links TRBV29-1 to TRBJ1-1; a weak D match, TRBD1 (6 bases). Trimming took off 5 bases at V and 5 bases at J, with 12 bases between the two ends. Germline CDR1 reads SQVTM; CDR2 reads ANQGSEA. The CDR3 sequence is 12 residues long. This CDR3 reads CSVRSQGTEAFF. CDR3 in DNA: TGCAGCGTTCGGAGTCAGGGGACTGAAGCTTTCTTT.

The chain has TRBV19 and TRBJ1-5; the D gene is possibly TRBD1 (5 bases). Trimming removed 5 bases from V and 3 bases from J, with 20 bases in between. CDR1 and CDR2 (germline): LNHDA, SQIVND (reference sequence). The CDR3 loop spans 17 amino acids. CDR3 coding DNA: TGTGCCAGTAGTCTTCCCCGGTACGGGGGTGACAATCAGCCCCAGCATTTT. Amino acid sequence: CASSLPRYGGDNQPQHF.

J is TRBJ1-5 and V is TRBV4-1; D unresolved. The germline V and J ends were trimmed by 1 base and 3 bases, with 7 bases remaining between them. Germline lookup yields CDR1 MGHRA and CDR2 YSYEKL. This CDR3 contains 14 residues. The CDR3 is CASSQGHSNQPQHF. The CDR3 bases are TGCGCCAGCAGCCAAGGTCACTCCAATCAGCCCCAGCATTTT.

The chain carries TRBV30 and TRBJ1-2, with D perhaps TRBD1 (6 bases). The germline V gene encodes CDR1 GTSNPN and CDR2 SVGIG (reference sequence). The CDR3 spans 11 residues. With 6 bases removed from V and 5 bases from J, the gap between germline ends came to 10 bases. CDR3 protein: CACSQGYGYTF. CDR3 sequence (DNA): TGTGCCTGTTCCCAGGGGTATGGCTACACCTTC.

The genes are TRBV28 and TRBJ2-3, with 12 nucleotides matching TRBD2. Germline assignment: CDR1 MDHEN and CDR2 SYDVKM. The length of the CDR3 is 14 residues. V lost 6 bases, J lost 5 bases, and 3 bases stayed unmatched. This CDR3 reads CASRVTSGRDTQYF. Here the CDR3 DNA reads TGTGCCAGCAGGGTGACTAGCGGGAGAGATACGCAGTATTTT.

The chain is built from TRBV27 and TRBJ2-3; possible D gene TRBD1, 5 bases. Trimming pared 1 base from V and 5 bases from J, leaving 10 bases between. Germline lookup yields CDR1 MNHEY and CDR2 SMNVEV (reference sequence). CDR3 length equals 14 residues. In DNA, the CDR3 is TGTGCCAGCAGTTTATTCGTTCAGGGAGATACGCAGTATTTT. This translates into CASSLFVQGDTQYF.

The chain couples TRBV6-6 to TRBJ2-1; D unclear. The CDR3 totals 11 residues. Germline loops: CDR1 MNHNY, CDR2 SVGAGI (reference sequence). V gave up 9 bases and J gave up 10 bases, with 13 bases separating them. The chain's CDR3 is CARSPTEEQFF. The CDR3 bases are TGTGCCAGAAGTCCTACAGAGGAGCAGTTCTTC.

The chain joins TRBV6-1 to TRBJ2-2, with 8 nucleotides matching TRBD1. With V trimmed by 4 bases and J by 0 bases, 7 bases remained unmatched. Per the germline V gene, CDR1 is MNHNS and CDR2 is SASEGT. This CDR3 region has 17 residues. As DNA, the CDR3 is TGTGCCAGCAGTGCAACCCCAGGGGGCGCGAACACCGGGGAGCTGTTTTTT. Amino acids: CASSATPGGANTGELFF.

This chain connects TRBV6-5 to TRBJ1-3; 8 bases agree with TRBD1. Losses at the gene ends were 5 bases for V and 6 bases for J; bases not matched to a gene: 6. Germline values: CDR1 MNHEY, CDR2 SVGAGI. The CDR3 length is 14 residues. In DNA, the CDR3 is TGTGCCAGCAGTAAAGACAGGGGTGTAAACACCATATATTTT. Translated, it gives CASSKDRGVNTIYF.

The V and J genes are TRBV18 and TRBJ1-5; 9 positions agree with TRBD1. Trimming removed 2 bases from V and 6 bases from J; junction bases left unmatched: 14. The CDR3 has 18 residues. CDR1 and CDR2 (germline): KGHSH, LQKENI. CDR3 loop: CASSPDLTGGFGGQPQHF. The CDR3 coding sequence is TGTGCCAGCTCACCAGACCTGACAGGGGGTTTTGGGGGTCAGCCCCAGCATTTT.

The CDR3 DNA sequence: TGTGCCATCAGTGAGGGTGCAGGCGCGGGTTCCTATGGCTACACCTTC. Its protein is CAISEGAGAGSYGYTF. V gene TRBV10-3 combines with J gene TRBJ1-2; no clear D. V lost 2 bases and J 4 bases, leaving 17 bases between the germline ends. The CDR3 has 16 amino acids. Germline V gene lookup returns CDR1 ENHRY and CDR2 SYGVKD.

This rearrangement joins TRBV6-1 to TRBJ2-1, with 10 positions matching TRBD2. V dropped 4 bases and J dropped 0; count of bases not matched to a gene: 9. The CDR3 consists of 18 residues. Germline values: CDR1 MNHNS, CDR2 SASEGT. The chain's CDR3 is CASSGSSGSSSSYNEQFF. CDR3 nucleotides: TGTGCCAGCAGTGGGTCTAGCGGGAGCTCTAGCTCCTACAATGAGCAGTTCTTC.